The rows below give T cell receptor beta chains drawn from one sample of a study of T cell repertoires in cytomegalovirus infection. For these receptors, no antigen is known. TCRdb fed the reads into MiXCR, producing one record per CDR3 protein. In the table there are approximately 990,000 distinct CDR3 sequences, roughly 30% of which are singletons. Source: cultured CD8+ T cells from PBMCs, taken from culture after CMV antigen stimulation. These receptors were obtained from a human donor in good health (CMV status not recorded). Some clones in this sample may be carry-over from other donors' samples. CDR3s include the opening cysteine and the closing phenylalanine or tryptophan. Fields, in order: V gene, J gene, CDR3 protein.

V gene: TRBV6-1; J gene: TRBJ2-5; CDR3 protein: CASSAWTSGGSKETQYF
V gene: TRBV27; J gene: TRBJ2-2; CDR3 protein: CASSYGGAGGELFF
V gene: TRBV19; J gene: TRBJ2-5; CDR3 protein: CASSDLVHPETQYF
V gene: TRBV29-1; J gene: TRBJ1-1; CDR3 protein: CSVEGGRVEAFF
V gene: TRBV15; J gene: TRBJ2-7; CDR3 protein: CATSREGLNEQYF
V gene: TRBV12-3/TRBV12-4; J gene: TRBJ1-4; CDR3 protein: CASSFATENEKLFF
V gene: TRBV5-6; J gene: TRBJ1-1; CDR3 protein: CASSFVWGQVNTEAFF
V gene: TRBV5-1; J gene: TRBJ2-7; CDR3 protein: CASSWDPNSYEQYF
V gene: TRBV19; J gene: TRBJ2-2; CDR3 protein: CASSWTENTGELFF
V gene: TRBV11-2; J gene: TRBJ1-3; CDR3 protein: CASSPLQALSGNTIYF
V gene: TRBV27; J gene: TRBJ2-7; CDR3 protein: CASSPSNPPYEQYF
V gene: TRBV5-4; J gene: TRBJ1-1; CDR3 protein: CASSLKGRGRVEAFF
V gene: TRBV11-3; J gene: TRBJ2-7; CDR3 protein: CASSSQRGAYSEQYF
V gene: TRBV23-1; J gene: TRBJ2-4; CDR3 protein: CASSHWDRGLFDGKNIQYF
V gene: TRBV12-3/TRBV12-4; J gene: TRBJ2-3; CDR3 protein: CASTSGGISTDTQYF
V gene: TRBV19; J gene: TRBJ1-1; CDR3 protein: CASSITGGKWNNEAFF
V gene: TRBV7-2; J gene: TRBJ2-1; CDR3 protein: CASSFNQGNEQFF
V gene: TRBV7-4; J gene: TRBJ2-1; CDR3 protein: CASSQLRDRDYNEQFF
V gene: TRBV20-1; J gene: TRBJ1-6; CDR3 protein: CSATHLGFNNSPIHF
V gene: TRBV7-2; J gene: TRBJ2-3; CDR3 protein: CASSLDGFTDTQYF
V gene: TRBV24-1; J gene: TRBJ2-5; CDR3 protein: CATSAHGGRGRETQYF
V gene: TRBV7-9; J gene: TRBJ1-1; CDR3 protein: CASSLGSPGTNTEAFF
V gene: TRBV7-9; J gene: TRBJ2-3; CDR3 protein: CASSSDSTLYTDTQYF
V gene: TRBV3-1; J gene: TRBJ2-3; CDR3 protein: CASSHKMSTDTQYF
V gene: TRBV6-8; J gene: TRBJ2-5; CDR3 protein: CASSTQRGREQETQYF
V gene: TRBV19; J gene: TRBJ1-3; CDR3 protein: CASSPFGHVPGNTIYF
V gene: TRBV19; J gene: TRBJ2-1; CDR3 protein: CASTSRDTTHNEQFF
V gene: TRBV6-5; J gene: TRBJ1-2; CDR3 protein: CASSWVRTGNYGYTF
V gene: TRBV27; J gene: TRBJ2-2; CDR3 protein: CASSLSGVPIRNTGELFF
V gene: TRBV19; J gene: TRBJ1-1; CDR3 protein: CASSIVAGGMAFF
V gene: TRBV27; J gene: TRBJ2-1; CDR3 protein: CASSAPIPPGEISSYNEQFF
V gene: TRBV2; J gene: TRBJ2-1; CDR3 protein: CASSHKGLIYNEQFF
V gene: TRBV5-6; J gene: TRBJ1-1; CDR3 protein: CASSHRSGVHEAFF
V gene: TRBV5-4; J gene: TRBJ2-1; CDR3 protein: CASSFPTGQGFFNEQFF
V gene: TRBV25-1; J gene: TRBJ2-7; CDR3 protein: CASGGTGGYEQYF
V gene: TRBV6-1; J gene: TRBJ1-2; CDR3 protein: CASSLTTGTEYGYTF
V gene: TRBV6-5; J gene: TRBJ1-5; CDR3 protein: CASSYSGAGQPQHF
V gene: TRBV6-2/TRBV6-3; J gene: TRBJ2-6; CDR3 protein: CASSQPWVSSSGANVLTF
V gene: TRBV7-9; J gene: TRBJ1-5; CDR3 protein: CASSLPATVNQPQHF
V gene: TRBV6-5; J gene: TRBJ2-1; CDR3 protein: CASSYSSSGGSSYNEQFF
V gene: TRBV6-2/TRBV6-3; J gene: TRBJ2-3; CDR3 protein: CASSYTTGEIADTQYF
V gene: TRBV27; J gene: TRBJ1-1; CDR3 protein: CASSLSIEKGNTEAFF
V gene: TRBV6-2/TRBV6-3; J gene: TRBJ2-3; CDR3 protein: CASSYVAGWRDTQYF
V gene: TRBV7-6; J gene: TRBJ1-1; CDR3 protein: CASSFGETLEAFF
V gene: TRBV7-9; J gene: TRBJ1-1; CDR3 protein: CASSSPMGEWGMNTEAFF
V gene: TRBV2; J gene: TRBJ2-1; CDR3 protein: CASSDPNYRGRTYNEQFF
V gene: TRBV11-2; J gene: TRBJ1-1; CDR3 protein: CANSLAGHTEAFF
V gene: TRBV6-1; J gene: TRBJ1-1; CDR3 protein: CASSEDAGAHSEAFF
V gene: TRBV5-4; J gene: TRBJ1-1; CDR3 protein: CASRQMGGGWGTEAFF
V gene: TRBV13; J gene: TRBJ1-2; CDR3 protein: CASSLNRDRGGNGYTF
V gene: TRBV20-1; J gene: TRBJ1-4; CDR3 protein: CSARSLLGPNEKLFF
V gene: TRBV6-5; J gene: TRBJ1-5; CDR3 protein: CASSTNGNQPQHF
V gene: TRBV20-1; J gene: TRBJ1-5; CDR3 protein: CSALGLPQSNQPQHF
V gene: TRBV6-6; J gene: TRBJ1-2; CDR3 protein: CASSYSGAGYGYTF
V gene: TRBV7-6; J gene: TRBJ2-1; CDR3 protein: CASSLTAAIRSYNEQFF